What follows is one TCR beta chain and its context. What it binds is unknown. The record originates from a study of cytomegalovirus exposure and HLA in healthy donors. Study results and caveats: The dataset shows that most TCR sequences were rare, while some public TCRs occurred in many donors.

Germline lookup yields CDR1 LGHNA and CDR2 YNFKEQ. The CDR3 has 16 amino acids. V gave up 1 base and J gave up 6 bases, with 15 bases separating them. PCR was performed using 60 Vbeta and 13 Jbeta primers. Sequenced by immunoSEQ multiplex PCR; TCRdb stores in-frame clones only, minus some. The sample yields 45,000 to 65,000 clones, approximately 70% seen once. Though probably carrying unrecorded immune exposures, donors were nominally healthy at sampling. V is TRBV4-2 and J is TRBJ2-2; possible D gene TRBD2, 6 bases. The clonotype originates from a woman in her 50s in good health and CMV-seropositive. The sequencing input was PBMCs. The CDR3 protein is CASSQAVLANAGELFF. CDR3 nucleotides: TGTGCCAGCAGCCAAGCGGTTCTAGCGAATGCCGGGGAGCTGTTTTTT.